This T cell receptor beta chain was sequenced during a study of read filtering for tumor transcriptome and immune sequencing. Study context: Revised staging placed eight or nine patients in R-ISS I, some 17 in II, over 5 in III. After DNase treatment, RNA was made into whole-transcriptome libraries. Study findings and constraints: Even smaller IR-seq throughput identified most shared clonotypes.

The ends lost 1 base at V and 6 bases at J; junction bases unmatched: 5. This CDR3 spans 15 amino acids. Germline CDR1 reads SEHNR; CDR2 reads FQNEAQ (reference sequence). This clonotype was seen many times. Its antigen is as yet unknown. From 300 to 400 ng of RNA, a library with molecular barcoded alpha/delta and beta/gamma adaptors was made. TCRdb independently ran MiXCR on the reads; one entry per CDR3 protein. The sample contains some 140,000 distinct CDR3 sequences, approximately 13% of which appear only once. Sequencing used a population of CD138-negative cells sorted from bone marrow. The chain is built from TRBV7-9 and TRBJ2-5; 10 bases agree with TRBD2. The receptor's source is a donor at least 40 years old with multiple myeloma. The chain's CDR3 is CASSLDSGRVKTQYF. CDR3 nucleotide sequence: TGTGCCAGCAGCTTAGACAGCGGGAGGGTAAAGACCCAGTACTTC.